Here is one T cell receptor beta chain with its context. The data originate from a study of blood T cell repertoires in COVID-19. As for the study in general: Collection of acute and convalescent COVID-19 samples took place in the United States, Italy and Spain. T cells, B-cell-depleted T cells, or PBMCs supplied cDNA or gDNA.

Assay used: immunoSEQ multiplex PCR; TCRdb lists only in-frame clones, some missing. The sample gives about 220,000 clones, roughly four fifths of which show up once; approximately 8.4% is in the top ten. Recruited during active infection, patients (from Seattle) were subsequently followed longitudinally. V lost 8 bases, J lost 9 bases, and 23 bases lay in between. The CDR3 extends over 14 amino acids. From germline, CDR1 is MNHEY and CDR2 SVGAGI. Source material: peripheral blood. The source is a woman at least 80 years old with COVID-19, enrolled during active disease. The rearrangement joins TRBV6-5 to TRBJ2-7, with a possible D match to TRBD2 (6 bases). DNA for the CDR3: TGTGCCAGCGCCCCTTGGGTGGGAGGAAGCGCGCAGTACTTC. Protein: CASAPWVGGSAQYF.